This T cell receptor (beta chain) derives from a study of blood T cell repertoires in COVID-19. Across the whole study: From the United States, Italy and Spain came samples of acute and convalescent COVID-19. PBMCs, B-cell-depleted T cells, or T cells were the source of the cDNA or gDNA that made up the material.

TCRdb's table, derived via immunoSEQ multiplex PCR, lists solely in-frame clones and lacks some. The table shows a few hundred thousand clones, with 80% to 85% occurring only once. V lost 4 bases, J lost 2 bases, and 5 bases stayed unmatched. This CDR3 comprises 15 residues. Looked up from germline, CDR1 is MNHEY and CDR2 is SVGEGT. The rearrangement uses TRBV6-2 or TRBV6-3 and TRBJ2-1; TRBD1 aligns across 7 bases. The sample comprised peripheral blood. The TCR originated in a woman of 80 years or more with COVID-19, enrolled during active disease. CDR3 nucleotides: TGTGCCAGCAGTTGGACAGGTTTCACCTACAATGAGCAGTTCTTC. This gives the protein CASSWTGFTYNEQFF.